The 12 T cell receptor beta chains listed next were all sequenced from one sample in a study of cytomegalovirus exposure and HLA in healthy donors. The data were produced by immunoSEQ multiplex PCR, yet TCRdb's version contains in-frame clones alone and is incomplete. The table includes 200,000 to 250,000 clones, approximately 88% detected once. The sample comprised PBMCs. The receptors were gathered from a woman younger than 45 in good health and CMV-seropositive.

This chain connects TRBV11-2 to TRBJ1-4; D not certain. Germline assignment: CDR1 SGHAT and CDR2 FQNNGV. V shed 4 bases and J shed 10 bases, with 10 bases lying between them. This CDR3 contains 12 residues. The CDR3 loop is CASSSMRGKLFF. DNA of the CDR3: TGTGCCAGCAGCTCCATGCGGGGAAAACTGTTTTTT.

The chain carries TRBV30 and TRBJ2-7; 9 positions match TRBD1. With 3 bases clipped from V and 0 bases from J, the junction kept 6 bases outside the gene matches. Germline CDR1 GTSNPN, CDR2 SVGIG (reference sequence). This CDR3 contains 15 residues. Here the CDR3 DNA reads TGTGCCTGGAGGTTCCGGGACAGGGACTCCTACGAGCAGTACTTC. Protein sequence: CAWRFRDRDSYEQYF. The variable domain in full, with the rest retrieved from reference TRBV30 and TRBJ2-7, is SQTIHQWPATLVQPVGSPLSLECTVEGTSNPNLYWYRQAAGRGLQLLFYSVGIGQISSEVPQNLSASRPQDRQFILSSKKLLLSDSGFYLCAWRFRDRDSYEQYFGPGTRLTVT.

The chain recombines TRBV2 with TRBJ1-3, with a tentative D call TRBD1 (5 bases). The CDR3 spans 19 residues. The germline V gene has CDR1 SNHLY and CDR2 FYNNEI. The germline V and J ends were trimmed by 3 bases and 0 bases, with 21 bases remaining between them. CDR3: CASSDPLGGRQTSGNTIYF. The DNA for the CDR3 is TGTGCCAGCAGTGACCCGTTAGGTGGACGACAGACCTCTGGAAACACCATATATTTT.

This chain joins TRBV25-1 and TRBJ2-7; possibly TRBD1 for D (6 bases). Germline V gene sequence: CDR1 MGHDK, CDR2 SYGVNS. This CDR3 is built from 15 residues. The germline V and J ends were trimmed by 9 bases and 3 bases, with 21 bases remaining between them. CDR3 protein: CARNSTWDKHYEQYF. The CDR3 nucleotides read TGTGCCAGAAACTCGACCTGGGACAAGCACTACGAGCAGTACTTC.

V and J are TRBV27 and TRBJ2-7, with a tentative D call TRBD1 (6 bases). V was clipped by 6 bases and J by 9 bases, with 12 bases between them. The CDR3 is 11 amino acids. Germline-derived CDR1 and CDR2 are MNHEY and SMNVEV (reference sequence). The CDR3 nucleotides are TGTGCCAGCAGCCAGGGGATCCTGCAGTACTTC. Amino acids: CASSQGILQYF.

V is TRBV5-5 and J is TRBJ2-1, with 11 bases aligning to TRBD1. CDR3 length: 15 amino acids. CDR1 and CDR2 (germline): SGHKS, YYEKEE (reference sequence). After removal of 3 bases from V and 6 bases from J, the junction contained 5 bases not matched to a gene. The DNA of the CDR3 is TGTGCCAGCAGCTCCGGGACAGGGGGAATCAATGAGCAGTTCTTC. It translates to CASSSGTGGINEQFF.

The chain links TRBV11-1 to TRBJ2-6, with D unclear. Trimming removed 3 bases from V and 0 bases from J, with 3 bases in between. Germline V gene lookup returns CDR1 SGHAT and CDR2 FQDESV (reference sequence). This CDR3 region has 14 residues. The CDR3 bases are TGTGCCAGCAGCTTCCACTCTGGGGCCAACGTCCTGACTTTC. This encodes CASSFHSGANVLTF.

The chain carries TRBV18 and TRBJ2-1, with D unclear. The CDR3 loop spans 11 amino acids. Trimming cost V 7 bases and J 10 bases, with 11 bases left between them. Germline lookup yields CDR1 KGHSH and CDR2 LQKENI. This CDR3 is CASLYGMEQFF. As DNA, the CDR3 is TGTGCCAGCTTATATGGAATGGAGCAGTTCTTC.

The rearrangement uses TRBV10-3 and TRBJ1-2, with D possibly TRBD1 on 5 matching bases. V lost 3 bases to trimming and J lost 4 bases, with 15 bases between them. The germline CDR1 and CDR2 sequences are ENHRY and SYGVKD. CDR3 length: 15 residues. The CDR3 sequence is CAISESGGLVYGYTF. The CDR3 region has the DNA TGTGCCATCAGTGAATCGGGGGGATTAGTCTATGGCTACACCTTC.

In its sample, this clone was seen once. V is TRBV10-3 and J is TRBJ1-5, with unresolved D. Trimming left V 10 bases short and J 3 bases short, with 13 bases between. This CDR3 comprises 13 residues. Germline CDR1 reads ENHRY; CDR2 reads SYGVKD. Here the CDR3 DNA reads TGTGCCAGCAGCTTACCCGCCAATCAGCCCCAGCATTTT. It specifies CASSLPANQPQHF.

The V gene is TRBV29-1, the J gene TRBJ2-7; D is possibly TRBD1 or TRBD2 (6 bases each). This CDR3 has 14 amino acids. Germline V gene data show CDR1 as SQVTM and CDR2 as ANQGSEA. The ends were cut back, 0 bases at V and 2 bases at J, with 11 bases in the middle. CDR3 DNA: TGCAGCGTTGAAGACAGGGGAGGAACCTACGAGCAGTACTTC. The encoded protein is CSVEDRGGTYEQYF.

The chain employs TRBV27 and TRBJ1-5; TRBD1 aligns across 7 bases. Losses at the gene ends were 0 bases for V and 3 bases for J; bases not matched to a gene: 2. Germline V gene data show CDR1 as MNHEY and CDR2 as SMNVEV (reference sequence). CDR3 length: 15 residues. DNA of the CDR3: TGTGCCAGCAGTTTATCAGGGGGCATCAATCAGCCCCAGCATTTT. Amino acid sequence: CASSLSGGINQPQHF.